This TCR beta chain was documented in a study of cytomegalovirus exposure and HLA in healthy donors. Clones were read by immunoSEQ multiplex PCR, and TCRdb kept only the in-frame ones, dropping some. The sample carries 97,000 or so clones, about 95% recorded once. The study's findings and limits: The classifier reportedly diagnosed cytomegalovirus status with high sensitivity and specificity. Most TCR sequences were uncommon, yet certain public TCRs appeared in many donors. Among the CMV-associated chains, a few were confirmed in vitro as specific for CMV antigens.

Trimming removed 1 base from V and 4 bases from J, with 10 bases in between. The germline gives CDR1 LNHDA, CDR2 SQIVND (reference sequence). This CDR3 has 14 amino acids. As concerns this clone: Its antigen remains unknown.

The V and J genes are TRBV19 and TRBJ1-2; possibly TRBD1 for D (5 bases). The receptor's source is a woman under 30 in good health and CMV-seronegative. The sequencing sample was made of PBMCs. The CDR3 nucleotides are TGTGCCAGTAGTATAGCCCAGGGTAGCTATGGCTACACCTTC. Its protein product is CASSIAQGSYGYTF.